These 11 T cell receptor beta chains came from one sample sequenced in a study of T cells in localized non-small cell lung cancer. The method was immunoSEQ multiplex PCR; TCRdb's version includes in-frame clones alone and lacks a portion of them. The table has more than 35,000 clones, 90% to 95% seen once. Sequenced here: peripheral blood, sampled before any cancer treatment. Receptor source: a female donor older than 55 with stage I lung adenocarcinoma.

The V and J genes are TRBV9 and TRBJ1-2; no clear D gene. Germline CDR1 is SGDLS and CDR2 is YYNGEE. This CDR3 comprises 14 residues. Trimming cost V 4 bases and J 1 base, with 11 bases left between them. The CDR3 here is CASSPRGVNYGYTF. CDR3 bases: TGTGCCAGCAGCCCTCGTGGGGTTAACTATGGCTACACCTTC. Complete variable domain (other parts from reference TRBV9 and TRBJ1-2): DSGVTQTPKHLITATGQRVTLRCSPRSGDLSVYWYQQSLDQGLQFLIQYYNGEERAKGNILERFSAQQFPDLHSELNLSSLELGDSALYFCASSPRGVNYGYTFGSGTRLTVV.

V is TRBV4-1 and J is TRBJ2-3, with TRBD1 as a possible D gene (5 bases). The CDR3 runs 16 residues. The germline V gene encodes CDR1 MGHRA and CDR2 YSYEKL. Trimming stripped 1 base from V and 7 bases from J, with 18 bases between. The CDR3 bases are TGCGCCAGCAGCCAAGGGGTTCAGGGCCCCCTTAATACGCAGTATTTT. Translated: CASSQGVQGPLNTQYF.

The chain is built from TRBV7-3 and TRBJ1-2, with 8 bases lining up with TRBD1. The CDR3 covers 15 residues. The V and J ends lost 0 bases and 6 bases, in that order; junction bases with no gene match: 6. Germline loops: CDR1 SGHTA, CDR2 FQGTGA. In DNA, the CDR3 is TGTGCCAGCAGCTTAACTGGACAGGGCAACGATGGCTACACCTTC. This gives the protein CASSLTGQGNDGYTF. The full variable domain, its missing parts supplied by reference TRBV7-3 and TRBJ1-2, is GAGVSQTPSNKVTEKGKYVELRCDPISGHTALYWYRQSLGQGPEFLIYFQGTGAADDSGLPNDRFFAVRPEGSVSTLKIQRTERGDSAVYLCASSLTGQGNDGYTFGSGTRLTVV.

The genes are TRBV4-2 and TRBJ1-2, with TRBD1 as a possible D gene (5 bases). This CDR3 has 13 residues. Germline V gene data show CDR1 as LGHNA and CDR2 as YNFKEQ. The V gene lost 0 bases and the J gene lost 4 bases, with 6 bases spanning the gap. The CDR3 nucleotides read TGTGCCAGCAGCCAAGATAGGGGCTATGGCTACACCTTC. This codes for CASSQDRGYGYTF.

The chain carries TRBV2 and TRBJ1-4; D is unclear. The germline V and J ends were trimmed by 10 bases and 8 bases, with 17 bases remaining between them. Germline loops: CDR1 SNHLY, CDR2 FYNNEI. The CDR3 length is 13 residues. DNA for the CDR3: TGTGCCACTTCGGGATCTCGGTGGGAAAAACTGTTTTTT. It specifies CATSGSRWEKLFF.

The CDR3 nucleotides are TGTGCCAGCAGGGGAGGGGGATACCTCACTGAAGCTTTCTTT. This gives the protein CASRGGGYLTEAFF. The gene calls are TRBV5-4 and TRBJ1-1; perhaps TRBD1 as D (6 bases). Germline V gene lookup returns CDR1 SGHNT and CDR2 YYREEE (reference sequence). The germline V and J ends were trimmed by 5 bases and 4 bases, with 15 bases remaining between them. The CDR3 loop spans 14 amino acids.

The V and J genes are TRBV28 and TRBJ2-2; D is unresolved. V was cut by 7 bases and J by 5 bases, with 8 bases left in between. Germline CDR1 reads MDHEN; CDR2 reads SYDVKM. The CDR3 spans 12 residues. The CDR3 bases are TGTGCCAGCACCCTCAGGACCGGGGAGCTGTTTTTT. Its translation: CASTLRTGELFF.

The chain carries TRBV6-1 and TRBJ1-2, with TRBD1 matching 9 bases. CDR3 size: 13 residues. V dropped 8 bases and J dropped 6; count of bases not matched to a gene: 7. Germline V gives CDR1 MNHNS, CDR2 SASEGT. The CDR3 region is CASRTGDPHGYTF. In DNA, the CDR3 is TGTGCCAGCCGGACAGGGGACCCCCATGGCTACACCTTC.

The chain couples TRBV2 to TRBJ2-2; D is uncertain. Germline V gene lookup returns CDR1 SNHLY and CDR2 FYNNEI. The CDR3 length is 12 residues. The V end lost 5 bases, the J end lost 5 bases, and 6 bases lay between the germline ends. This chain's CDR3 is CASSFSTGELFF. CDR3 nucleotide sequence: TGTGCCAGCAGTTTTTCTACCGGGGAGCTGTTTTTT.

The gene calls are TRBV5-1 and TRBJ1-2, with D unclear. The CDR3 extends over 15 amino acids. Trimming took off 3 bases at V and 2 bases at J, with 14 bases between the two ends. CDR1 is SGHRS, CDR2 YFSETQ, per germline. DNA of the CDR3: TGCGCCAGCAGCTCCCAAGGGTACCCAAACTATGGCTACACCTTC. Protein product: CASSSQGYPNYGYTF.

CDR3 in DNA: TGTGCCAGCAGTTCACCAGCAAAAAAGGGAAACACCATATATTTT. This encodes CASSSPAKKGNTIYF. The V gene is TRBV6-5, the J gene TRBJ1-3, with unresolved D. V lost 4 bases, J lost 4 bases, and 14 bases lay in between. Germline-derived CDR1 and CDR2 are MNHEY and SVGAGI. This CDR3 is 15 amino acids long.